The 8 T cell receptor beta chains presented below share a single source sample, sequenced in a study of T cell repertoires in cytomegalovirus infection. TCRdb re-analysed the reads in MiXCR, keeping a single row per CDR3 protein. The repertoire holds about 78,000 distinct CDR3 sequences, with about 40% as singletons. These receptors' targets are unknown. The input for sequencing was CD8+ T cells from cultured PBMCs, taken from culture after CMV antigen stimulation. Receptors were obtained from a human donor in good health (CMV status not recorded). Some clones in this sample may be carry-over from other donors' samples.

To note about this clonotype: The junction differs from germline at one of its ends, possibly a read error. The chain joins TRBV4-2 to TRBJ2-5; 16 nucleotides align to TRBD2. The germline gives CDR1 LGHNA, CDR2 YNFKEQ. The CDR3 has 17 residues. The CDR3 loop reads CASNQAGTSGGAETQYF. The DNA for the CDR3 is TGTGCCAGCAACCAAGCCGGGACTAGCGGGGGGGCGGAGACCCAGTACTTC.

DNA for the CDR3: TGTGCCAGCAGTTTATGGTGTTGCGGCTATGGCTACACCTTC. Residues: CASSLWCCGYGYTF. The chain carries TRBV27 and TRBJ1-2; no firm D call. Germline V CDR1 and CDR2: MNHEY, SMNVEV (reference sequence). Trimming stripped 1 base from V and 4 bases from J, with 10 bases between. The CDR3 runs to 14 residues.

This chain joins TRBV6-8 and TRBJ2-1; D is perhaps TRBD1 or TRBD2 (5 bases each). The CDR3 consists of 15 residues. Trimming shortened V by 8 bases and J by 0 bases, and 14 bases separated the two germline ends. Germline values: CDR1 MNHGY, CDR2 SAAAGT. The CDR3 nucleotides are TGTGCCAGCTCCCGAGGTGGGGGCTCCTACAATGAGCAGTTCTTC. Its protein product is CASSRGGGSYNEQFF.

The chain employs TRBV7-9 and TRBJ2-3, with 9 bases fitting TRBD1. The junction had 7 bases not matched to a gene; V was cut back by 6 bases and J by 0 bases. The germline gives CDR1 SEHNR, CDR2 FQNEAQ (reference sequence). The CDR3 spans 16 residues. The CDR3 is CASRTLGTGSTDTQYF. CDR3 nucleotides: TGTGCCAGCAGGACCCTCGGGACAGGGAGCACAGATACGCAGTATTTT.

CDR3 sequence (DNA): TGTGCCAGCAGTTTGTGGGACGGAGTGGTTGACGAGCAGTACTTC. Amino acids: CASSLWDGVVDEQYF. The chain carries TRBV27 and TRBJ2-7; D is tentatively TRBD1 or TRBD2 (5 bases each). CDR1 MNHEY and CDR2 SMNVEV come from the germline V gene (reference sequence). The germline V and J ends were trimmed by 3 bases and 5 bases, with 17 bases remaining between them. This CDR3 is built from 15 residues.

This clonotype occurred a few times. The chain couples TRBV6-6 to TRBJ2-3; D is unclear. Trimming removed 2 bases from V and 1 base from J, with 10 bases in between. There are 15 residues in the CDR3. Germline CDR1 MNHNY, CDR2 SVGAGI (reference sequence). The CDR3 nucleotides are TGTGCCAGCAGTTACGCGATAGGTGGCACAGATACGCAGTATTTT. Residues: CASSYAIGGTDTQYF.

The chain is built from TRBV9 and TRBJ2-3, with 8 bases identical to TRBD2. Germline CDR1 reads SGDLS; CDR2 reads YYNGEE. The CDR3 is 15 residues long. V gave up 2 bases and J gave up 0 bases; unmatched junction bases: 2. Written as DNA, the CDR3 is TGTGCCAGCAGCGTTAGCGGGACTAGCACAGATACGCAGTATTTT. It yields the protein CASSVSGTSTDTQYF.

This clonotype was recorded a few times. The chain has TRBV2 and TRBJ1-1; D unclear. V was pared by 3 bases and J by 0 bases, with 8 bases between. This CDR3 comprises 14 residues. Germline assignment: CDR1 SNHLY and CDR2 FYNNEI. The DNA of the CDR3 is TGTGCCAGCAGTGACCCCAGACTGAACACTGAAGCTTTCTTT. This translates into CASSDPRLNTEAFF.